Following are 28 T cell receptor beta chains from one sample sequenced in a study of T cells in Graves' hyperthyroidism and ophthalmopathy. It was RNA transcripts that yielded the amplified TCR beta CDR3 regions. During a first-round RT-PCR of the TCR CDR3, the HTBI primer set was used. One entry per CDR3 protein, called by TCRdb with MiXCR from the multiplex PCR reads. The sample has fewer than 650,000 distinct CDR3 sequences, about 15% seen once. The material sequenced was blood. The receptor source for this set is a woman between 35 and 50 years old with Graves' ophthalmopathy.

This clonotype was counted a few times. The genes are TRBV6-1 and TRBJ2-7; 9 nucleotides agree with TRBD2. The J segment lost 3 bases and the V segment lost 8 bases, leaving 5 bases of the junction unmatched. CDR3 length: 13 amino acids. Germline assignment: CDR1 MNHNS and CDR2 SASEGT. CDR3 DNA: TGTGCCAGCGGGGCGGGAGGGTACTACGAGCAGTACTTC. Encoded protein: CASGAGGYYEQYF.

The rearrangement links TRBV6-1 to TRBJ1-2; D might be TRBD1 (5 bases). V was pared by 8 bases and J by 6 bases, with 19 bases between. The germline CDR1 and CDR2 sequences are MNHNS and SASEGT. This CDR3 region has 14 residues. The CDR3 sequence: CASVFRDGSNGYTF. The CDR3 coding sequence is TGTGCCAGCGTATTCCGGGACGGGTCGAATGGCTACACCTTC.

The chain carries TRBV15 and TRBJ1-6, with 10 bases fitting TRBD1. V was clipped by 4 bases and J by 6 bases; unmatched bases: 6. Germline V gives CDR1 LNHNV, CDR2 YYDKDF (reference sequence). The CDR3 consists of 16 residues. The DNA for the CDR3 is TGTGCCACCAGCAAGGGGACAGGGGCTTTTAATTCACCCCTCCACTTT. Translation gives CATSKGTGAFNSPLHF.

This clonotype was counted many times. The chain is built from TRBV24-1 and TRBJ1-3, with D uncertain. This CDR3 contains 13 residues. The V end was cut by 10 bases, the J end by 0 bases, with 9 bases between. Germline V gene lookup returns CDR1 KGHDR and CDR2 SFDVKD. CDR3 nucleotide sequence: TGTGCCACTCGGCCTGGCTCTGGAAACACCATATATTTT. As protein: CATRPGSGNTIYF.

This clonotype has more than one count but fewer than ten. The chain is built from TRBV27 and TRBJ2-7; no clear D gene. Trimming shortened V by 3 bases and J by 4 bases, and 13 bases separated the two germline ends. The length of the CDR3 is 14 residues. CDR1 and CDR2 from the germline V gene are MNHEY and SMNVEV (reference sequence). CDR3 DNA sequence: TGTGCCAGCAGTTTTCAGGAAACAATTTACGAGCAGTACTTC. It specifies CASSFQETIYEQYF.

Many counts were recorded for this clonotype. V is TRBV5-1 and J is TRBJ1-5; a weak D match, TRBD1 (5 bases). The CDR3 consists of 13 residues. Germline V lookup: CDR1 SGHRS, CDR2 YFSETQ. With 6 bases removed from V and 3 bases from J, the gap between germline ends came to 10 bases. The CDR3 nucleotides are TGCGCCAGCATGCTGGGACCCAATCAGCCCCAGCATTTT. This sequence encodes CASMLGPNQPQHF. Full variable domain (missing parts from reference TRBV5-1 and TRBJ1-5): KAGVTQTPRYLIKTRGQQVTLSCSPISGHRSVSWYQQTPGQGLQFLFEYFSETQRNKGNFPGRFSGRQFSNSRSEMNVSTLELGDSALYLCASMLGPNQPQHFGDGTRLSIL.

This clonotype has a count of ten or more. The gene calls are TRBV11-2 and TRBJ2-5; D remains ambiguous. Trimming shortened V by 11 bases and J by 1 base, and 14 bases separated the two germline ends. CDR1 is SGHAT, CDR2 FQNNGV, per germline. The CDR3 runs to 13 residues. CDR3 sequence (DNA): TGTGCCTCACATAGGAGCCCCCAAGAGACCCAGTACTTC. It yields the protein CASHRSPQETQYF. The full variable domain, with the rest looked up from reference TRBV11-2 and TRBJ2-5, is EAGVAQSPRYKIIEKRQSVAFWCNPISGHATLYWYQQILGQGPKLLIQFQNNGVVDDSQLPKDRFSAERLKGVDSTLKIQPAKLEDSAVYLCASHRSPQETQYFGPGTRLLVL.

V usage is TRBV28 and J usage is TRBJ2-2; weak D call: TRBD1 (5 bases). V lost 6 bases and J 2 bases, leaving 10 bases between the germline ends. This CDR3 spans 14 amino acids. Germline CDR1 reads MDHEN; CDR2 reads SYDVKM. The CDR3 loop is CASRSDSNTGELFF. In DNA form, the CDR3 reads TGTGCCAGCAGATCCGACAGTAACACCGGGGAGCTGTTTTTT.

The table lists this clonotype with many counts. V usage is TRBV7-3 and J usage is TRBJ2-2; no clear D gene. V was shortened by 1 base and J by 5 bases, with 14 bases between the two germline ends. Germline loops: CDR1 SGHTA, CDR2 FQGTGA. This CDR3 contains 16 residues. The CDR3 spells CASSLSGDDGTGELFF. The DNA of the CDR3 is TGTGCCAGCAGCTTAAGCGGTGACGACGGGACCGGGGAGCTGTTTTTT.

The table lists this clonotype with many counts. CDR3 region: CASSKTGDQNSPLHF. The CDR3 nucleotides read TGTGCCAGCAGTAAGACAGGTGACCAAAATTCACCCCTCCACTTT. The V call is TRBV2, the J call TRBJ1-6, with a weak D call TRBD1 (6 bases). V was clipped by 5 bases and J by 7 bases, with 15 bases between them. Looked up from germline, CDR1 is SNHLY and CDR2 is FYNNEI. The length of the CDR3 is 15 residues.

This clonotype was recorded at least ten times. The chain couples TRBV20-1 to TRBJ1-2, with D perhaps TRBD1 (5 bases). V lost 3 bases to trimming and J lost 2 bases, with 10 bases between them. Germline V CDR1 and CDR2: DFQATT, SNEGSKA (reference sequence). CDR3 length: 13 residues. DNA of the CDR3: TGCAGTGCTAGGTGGCAGGGCAACTATGGCTACACCTTC. The encoded protein is CSARWQGNYGYTF.

This clonotype has a count of ten or more. The V gene is TRBV5-5, the J gene TRBJ2-5; 9 nucleotides match TRBD1. Germline CDR1 SGHKS, CDR2 YYEKEE (reference sequence). The CDR3 length is 15 residues. V lost 3 bases to trimming and J lost 3 bases; unmatched junction nucleotides: 6. This chain's CDR3 is CASSWGTGREETQYF. CDR3 in DNA: TGTGCCAGCAGCTGGGGGACAGGGAGGGAAGAGACCCAGTACTTC. Combining the CDR3 with reference TRBV5-5 and TRBJ2-5 gives the whole variable domain DAGVTQSPTHLIKTRGQQVTLRCSPISGHKSVSWYQQVLGQGPQFIFQYYEKEERGRGNFPDRFSARQFPNYSSELNVNALLLGDSALYLCASSWGTGREETQYFGPGTRLLVL.

This clonotype was counted at least ten times. The chain carries TRBV5-1 and TRBJ2-7, with a possible D match to TRBD2 (5 bases). Germline lookup yields CDR1 SGHRS and CDR2 YFSETQ. This CDR3 contains 14 residues. Trimming removed 4 bases from V and 2 bases from J, with 13 bases in between. For the CDR3, the DNA is TGCGCCAGCAGCAAAGGCCGGGGAACCTACGAGCAGTACTTC. It encodes CASSKGRGTYEQYF.

This clonotype was seen a few times. The genes are TRBV20-1 and TRBJ1-1; possibly TRBD1 for D (5 bases). Germline V lookup: CDR1 DFQATT, CDR2 SNEGSKA (reference sequence). This CDR3 region has 13 residues. The V gene lost 6 bases and the J gene lost 6 bases, with 17 bases spanning the gap. Here the CDR3 reads CSAEGRSTAEAFF. The DNA for the CDR3 is TGCAGTGCAGAGGGGAGAAGTACCGCTGAAGCTTTCTTT.

This clonotype was counted many times. The V and J genes are TRBV4-1 and TRBJ2-7, with TRBD2 identical over 14 bases. Looked up from germline, CDR1 is MGHRA and CDR2 is YSYEKL. CDR3 length: 19 amino acids. V was clipped by 1 base and J by 4 bases; unmatched bases: 12. The CDR3 protein is CASSQGPRLAGGVGYEQYF. Here the CDR3 DNA reads TGCGCCAGCAGCCAAGGTCCTAGACTAGCGGGAGGGGTCGGATACGAGCAGTACTTC.

In this sample, this clonotype turned up many times. The chain links TRBV28 to TRBJ2-7; 8 nucleotides line up with TRBD2. The CDR3 consists of 14 residues. The germline CDR1 and CDR2 sequences are MDHEN and SYDVKM. Unmatched junction bases numbered 10, after V lost 7 bases and J lost 5 bases. The CDR3 sequence: CASTAGTSFDEQYF. As DNA, the CDR3 is TGTGCCAGCACCGCCGGGACTAGTTTCGACGAGCAGTACTTC.

This clonotype has ten or more counts. This chain joins TRBV2 and TRBJ2-5; 10 nucleotides agree with TRBD2. Trimming took 7 bases from V and 5 from J; bases not matched to a gene: 10. CDR1 is SNHLY and CDR2 is FYNNEI in the germline V gene. This CDR3 is built from 15 residues. This chain's CDR3 is CASTRLAGGDETQYF. DNA of the CDR3: TGTGCCAGCACCCGTTTAGCGGGAGGAGATGAGACCCAGTACTTC. Drawing the rest from reference TRBV2 and TRBJ2-5, the complete variable domain is EPEVTQTPSHQVTQMGQEVILRCVPISNHLYFYWYRQILGQKVEFLVSFYNNEISEKSEIFDDQFSVERPDGSNFTLKIRSTKLEDSAMYFCASTRLAGGDETQYFGPGTRLLVL.

The chain is built from TRBV6-5 and TRBJ2-7; D possibly corresponds to TRBD1 (6 bases). V was cut by 2 bases and J by 3 bases, with 11 bases left in between. Germline values: CDR1 MNHEY, CDR2 SVGAGI. The CDR3 length is 14 residues. DNA for the CDR3: TGTGCCAGCAGTTACACCCAGACAGGCTACGAGCAGTACTTC. This sequence encodes CASSYTQTGYEQYF.

This clonotype has a count of ten or more. The chain has TRBV12-3 or TRBV12-4 and TRBJ2-7, with 8 bases aligning to TRBD1. CDR3 length: 15 amino acids. V lost 7 bases, J lost 0 bases, and 8 bases stayed unmatched. Here the CDR3 DNA reads TGTGCCAGCACCCCTCGGGACAGGCTCTCCTACGAGCAGTACTTC. Translation: CASTPRDRLSYEQYF.

This clonotype was detected a few times. V is TRBV7-2 and J is TRBJ2-7; 7 bases map to TRBD2. Germline V CDR1 and CDR2: SGHTA, FQGNSA. The CDR3 runs to 15 residues. V gave up 2 bases and J gave up 3 bases; unmatched junction bases: 7. The CDR3 sequence is CASSLNGGSLYEQYF. CDR3 DNA sequence: TGTGCCAGCAGCTTAAATGGCGGGAGCCTCTACGAGCAGTACTTC.

The chain carries TRBV7-8 and TRBJ2-2; 10 nucleotides align to TRBD2. V was clipped by 3 bases and J by 8 bases; unmatched bases: 9. The CDR3 runs to 16 residues. Germline V CDR1 and CDR2: SGHVS, FQNEAQ. The chain's CDR3 is CASSFPGLAGEGELFF. The CDR3 DNA reads as TGTGCCAGCAGCTTCCCCGGCCTAGCGGGAGAGGGGGAGCTGTTTTTT.

In this sample, this clonotype turned up many times. The chain carries TRBV6-2 or TRBV6-3 and TRBJ2-7; TRBD1 matches at 7 bases. Germline CDR1 and CDR2: MNHEY and SVGEGT. The junction had 6 bases not matched to a gene; V was cut back by 10 bases and J by 6 bases. CDR3 length: 11 residues. This chain's CDR3 is CATNRGREQYF. Here the CDR3 DNA reads TGTGCCACCAACAGGGGTCGCGAGCAGTACTTC.

In its sample, this clonotype was seen many times. V is TRBV5-1 and J is TRBJ2-2; tentative D call: TRBD2 (5 bases). CDR1 is SGHRS, CDR2 YFSETQ, per germline. The CDR3 is made up of 18 amino acids. V shed 2 bases and J shed 1 base, with 18 bases lying between them. The CDR3 is CASSLFLVGTRNTGELFF. The DNA of the CDR3 is TGCGCCAGCAGCTTATTCCTAGTAGGCACTAGGAACACCGGGGAGCTGTTTTTT.

The CDR3 bases are TGCGCCAGCAGCCAAGGCCCACAGGGTTACGAGCAGTACTTC. Its translation is CASSQGPQGYEQYF. The rearrangement joins TRBV4-1 to TRBJ2-7, with D perhaps matching TRBD1 (6 bases). Looked up from germline, CDR1 is MGHRA and CDR2 is YSYEKL. Trimming removed 1 base at V and 4 bases at J, with 11 bases between. The CDR3 has 14 amino acids.

In this sample, this clonotype turned up a few times. This CDR3 reads CASSLPATGFETQYF. The DNA of the CDR3 is TGTGCCAGCAGCTTACCCGCGACAGGGTTCGAGACCCAGTACTTC. V gene TRBV7-9 combines with J gene TRBJ2-5, with 7 bases that match TRBD1. Germline-derived CDR1 and CDR2 are SEHNR and FQNEAQ (reference sequence). The CDR3 spans 15 residues. The V and J ends lost 2 bases and 5 bases, in that order; junction bases with no gene match: 8.

This sequence joins TRBV27 and TRBJ1-5, with a possible D match to TRBD1 (5 bases). Per the germline V gene, CDR1 is MNHEY and CDR2 is SMNVEV (reference sequence). This CDR3 region has 14 residues. Between the trimmed V and J ends, which lost 5 bases and 3 bases, there was a span of 11 bases. CDR3 loop: CASSPTVINQPQHF. The CDR3 region has the DNA TGTGCCAGCAGTCCGACAGTAATCAATCAGCCCCAGCATTTT.

This clonotype was found many times. The rearrangement joins TRBV7-3 to TRBJ2-7; no clear D. CDR1 is SGHTA, CDR2 FQGTGA, per germline. Deletions cut 0 bases from V and 6 bases from J, with 9 bases between. The CDR3 length is 13 residues. The DNA for the CDR3 is TGTGCCAGCAGCTTAACCAGTGGGCTCGAGCAGTACTTC. Its translation is CASSLTSGLEQYF.

This clonotype was detected many times. The chain is built from TRBV7-3 and TRBJ1-1, with D uncertain. The CDR3 totals 13 residues. Germline V lookup: CDR1 SGHTA, CDR2 FQGTGA. V lost 3 bases and J lost 4, with 9 bases in between. The CDR3 sequence is CASSFTPSTEAFF. In DNA form, the CDR3 reads TGTGCCAGCAGCTTTACACCGTCCACTGAAGCTTTCTTT.